The source of this TCR beta chain is a study of blood T cells in healthy people across ages. The study, taken as a whole, reports: Relative to aged donors, long-lived donors carried more naive CD4+ cells and displayed higher diversity. Possibly confounding the expanded clonotype changes was the fact that donor CMV status was unknown.

Donors gave roughly 9.1 milliliters of peripheral blood apiece. The use of a sample-barcoded 5' primer and a J-beta primer mix characterized a second PCR of roughly 6 to 11 cycles. No fewer than 2.5 million CDR3-containing paired-end reads came from each sample. Each CDR3 protein gets one entry after TCRdb re-called the 5' RACE reads with MiXCR. The sample gives over a million distinct CDR3 sequences, 42% of which show up once; about 4% is in the top ten. CDR1 is MNHNY, CDR2 SVGAGI, per germline (reference sequence). Deletions cut 4 bases from V and 2 bases from J, with 19 bases between. CDR3 size: 17 residues. In its sample, this clonotype was seen a few times. The antigen remains unidentified.

The sequence was collected from a woman aged 18-29 years in good health. The sample was blood. The chain joins TRBV6-6 to TRBJ2-3, with D perhaps TRBD2 (6 bases). The CDR3 nucleotides read TGTGCCAGCAGTTCCCAACCTGGGCGGGGATTCACAGATACGCAGTATTTT. It yields the protein CASSSQPGRGFTDTQYF.